This T cell receptor beta chain emerged from a study of blood T cells in healthy people across ages. The CDR3 totals 14 residues. Trimming stripped 6 bases from V and 2 bases from J, with 13 bases between. Germline lookup yields CDR1 SGHRS and CDR2 YFSETQ. The second PCR ran about 6 to 11 cycles with a sample-barcoded 5' primer and J-beta primers. TCRdb called the 5' RACE reads again in MiXCR, with one record for every CDR3 protein. The sample carries about 640,000 distinct CDR3 sequences, roughly 50% recorded once. The receptor was derived from a man between 60 and 75 years old in good health. V is TRBV5-1 and J is TRBJ2-3; TRBD1 is a possible D gene (6 bases). The sequenced material came from blood. CDR3 sequence: CASTRQEDTDTQYF. The CDR3 region has the DNA TGCGCCAGCACCCGACAGGAAGACACAGATACGCAGTATTTT.